This T cell receptor (beta chain) was identified in a study of OX40 agonist ivuxolimab in advanced cancers. Study as a whole: The patients received agonistic anti-OX40 (CD134) antibody ivuxolimab.

Study outcomes and limitations: Expanded peripheral T cells had an undetermined antigen specificity.

As regards this clone: Its target is not known.

There are 14 residues in the CDR3. Trimming cost V 6 bases and J 4 bases, with 13 bases left between them. Germline V lookup: CDR1 MGHDK, CDR2 SYGVNS. Assay used: immunoSEQ multiplex PCR; TCRdb lists only in-frame clones, some missing. This table holds just under 65,000 clones, 80% to 90% found once. The clonotype originates from an adult with an advanced solid tumor such as melanoma, head and neck, liver or kidney cancer. The sequenced sample was CD4+ or CD8+ T cells sorted from blood, obtained in a trial of the OX40 agonist ivuxolimab. J is TRBJ1-3 and V is TRBV25-1; D remains ambiguous. CDR3 sequence: CASRSTLSGNTIYF. In DNA, the CDR3 is TGTGCCAGCAGATCTACTCTCTCGGGAAACACCATATATTTT.